What follows describes a single TCR beta chain. This clone was counted only a few times. Its antigen has not been determined. No base-level quality is on record; no much larger clone is a single base apart. At diagnosis, peripheral blood, uninvolved tumor-adjacent lung and tumor were collected and were preserved as a mix of fresh-frozen and FFPE material. For TCR repertoire profiling, blood samples were analyzed in the form of peripheral blood mononuclear cells. Compared with germline, V lacks 9 bases and J lacks 5 bases; bases without a gene match: 14. Its CDR3 holds 15 amino acids, cysteine through phenylalanine. The entry retains the CDR3 DNA only, 45 bases that are in frame from base 1. CDR1 and CDR2 are drawn from the germline V gene: SGHRS, YFSETQ. The entry originates in a study of T cells in localized non-small cell lung cancer (dated by TCRdb to the early 2020s). About the investigation overall: Comparing tumors with uninvolved tumor-adjacent lungs, the study looked at the T cell repertoires of around 250 patients with early-stage NSCLC. The cohort consisted of around 250 treatment-naive NSCLC patients whose localized lung tumors had been resected. Of the NSCLC patients, approximately 130 were male and roughly 100 were female, and the mean age was approximately 69 years.

Findings and caveats that apply to the study as a whole: Because multi-region tumor sequencing was not done, intratumor heterogeneity could not be ruled out. Since the design was exploratory, TCR variables were selected using unadjusted p-values with no false-discovery rate correction. Uninvolved tumor-adjacent lung showed the highest T cell clonality, higher than tumor, which suggests more focused antigenic responses in the uninvolved tumor-adjacent lung. A median of around 57 of the top 100 tumor clones were detected in paired uninvolved adjacent lung, and 28 of these tumor clones were also found among the top 100 clones of the paired uninvolved adjacent lung. Longer overall survival was associated with higher blood T cell density, whereas shorter survival was associated with higher adjacent-lung clonality.

TCR beta CDR3 regions were sequenced from DNA using the immunoSEQ Assay. From the authors' description of their analysis: To compute T cell density, TCR beta template counts were normalized to usable DNA, which was estimated by amplifying housekeeping genes. Using the preseqR package, richness was estimated by extrapolating to 120,000 templates for tissue samples and 400,000 templates for PBMC samples. Clonality was calculated as one minus Pielou's evenness. Tissue-enriched TCRs were identified by differential abundance testing using productive amino-acid clonotypes, minimum total count 5 and alpha 0.1. The Jaccard Index and the Morisita Overlap Index were used to measure how much the repertoires overlapped between compartments. TCR beta CDR3s were clustered by GLIPH together with public tetramer-defined viral CDR3s, and at least three viral sequences plus V-gene enrichment were required for viral motifs. TCRdb holds this immuneACCESS table with in-frame rearrangements only. Some clones are missing; in checked studies, unresolved V genes explain under half, and the rest has no known cause. The D gene and trimming were derived from the DNA, and the V and J assignments and clone size from that table. The sample has approximately 100,000 clones on record, just over 90% of them singletons. The ten largest make up about 4% of the sample.

This TCR was recovered from a woman aged 40-70 years with stage II squamous cell lung carcinoma. The material was PBMCs, obtained before any cancer treatment. Here the chain combines TRBV5-1 and TRBJ2-1, with 7 central nucleotides matching TRBD2. The CDR3 region: CATHPLGLADNEQFF. The nucleotides are TGCGCCACTCATCCCTTGGGGCTAGCGGACAATGAGCAGTTCTTC.